Following are 7 T cell receptor beta chains from one sample sequenced in a study of cytomegalovirus exposure and HLA in healthy donors. Both 60 Vbeta primers and 13 Jbeta primers went into the PCR. Repertoires were generated with immunoSEQ multiplex PCR, while TCRdb's copy carries only in-frame clones and drops some. The table shows approximately 160,000 clones, with approximately 72% occurring only once. The sample comprised PBMCs. The receptors derive from a man aged 18 to 29 in good health and CMV-seronegative.

The chain has TRBV4-2 and TRBJ2-3; D ambiguous. Germline V lookup: CDR1 LGHNA, CDR2 YNFKEQ. The CDR3 contains 17 residues. Trimming took off 0 bases at V and 3 bases at J, with 16 bases between the two ends. CDR3 sequence reads: CASSQEGRVYNTDTQYF. The DNA for the CDR3 is TGTGCCAGCAGCCAAGAGGGTCGGGTCTATAATACAGATACGCAGTATTTT.

This chain uses TRBV7-9 with TRBJ2-1; D not resolved. Trimming cost V 5 bases and J 10 bases, with 15 bases left between them. The CDR3 covers 13 residues. Germline V gives CDR1 SEHNR, CDR2 FQNEAQ (reference sequence). CDR3 sequence reads: CASSTRPFGEQFF. The DNA for the CDR3 is TGTGCCAGCAGCACCCGACCGTTCGGGGAGCAGTTCTTC.

The chain couples TRBV5-6 to TRBJ1-3; a possible D gene is TRBD1 (5 bases). V gave up 4 bases and J gave up 8 bases, with 19 bases separating them. There are 15 residues in the CDR3. Germline CDR1 reads SGHDT; CDR2 reads YYEEEE. CDR3 in amino acids: CASSRRLGGTDTIYF. The DNA of the CDR3 is TGTGCCAGCAGCCGGCGTTTGGGAGGGACGGACACCATATATTTT. Based on the CDR3 plus reference TRBV5-6 and TRBJ1-3, the full variable domain is DAGVTQSPTHLIKTRGQQVTLRCSPKSGHDTVSWYQQALGQGPQFIFQYYEEEERQRGNFPDRFSGHQFPNYSSELNVNALLLGDSALYLCASSRRLGGTDTIYFGEGSWLTVV.

This clone was seen more than once but under ten times. The CDR3 protein is CASSFTATYEQYF. DNA for the CDR3: TGTGCCAGCAGCTTTACTGCGACCTACGAGCAGTACTTC. The rearrangement uses TRBV7-9 and TRBJ2-7; D remains ambiguous. CDR3 length equals 13 residues. CDR1 and CDR2 from the germline V gene are SEHNR and FQNEAQ (reference sequence). Trimming left V 3 bases short and J 2 bases short, with 8 bases between. The complete variable domain, with remaining parts taken from reference TRBV7-9 and TRBJ2-7, reads DTGVSQNPRHKITKRGQNVTFRCDPISEHNRLYWYRQTLGQGPEFLTYFQNEAQLEKSRLLSDRFSAERPKGSFSTLEIQRTEQGDSAMYLCASSFTATYEQYFGPGTRLTVT.

As DNA, the CDR3 is TGTGCCAGCAGTTTAGTGCGCGACAGCGGGTCCTACGAGCAGTACTTC. Translation: CASSLVRDSGSYEQYF. The chain couples TRBV27 to TRBJ2-7; TRBD2 is a possible D gene (6 bases). Germline V CDR1 and CDR2: MNHEY, SMNVEV (reference sequence). This CDR3 has 16 amino acids. V lost 2 bases to trimming and J lost 1 base, with 15 bases between them.

The rearrangement joins TRBV7-9 to TRBJ2-5; possibly TRBD1 for D (5 bases). The CDR3 covers 14 residues. CDR1 and CDR2 (germline): SEHNR, FQNEAQ (reference sequence). Trimming left V 1 base short and J 2 bases short, with 8 bases between. In nucleotides, the CDR3 is TGTGCCAGCAGCTTAGGACAGACACAAGAGACCCAGTACTTC. This translates into CASSLGQTQETQYF.

The genes are TRBV18 and TRBJ1-4; 9 positions agree with TRBD1. The germline V gene has CDR1 KGHSH and CDR2 LQKENI. V lost 6 bases, J lost 3 bases, and 8 bases stayed unmatched. The CDR3 sequence is 16 residues long. The CDR3 spells CASSPRDRVPNEKLFF. The CDR3 nucleotides are TGTGCCAGCTCCCCCAGGGACAGGGTCCCTAATGAAAAACTGTTTTTT.